The next 6 T cell receptor beta chains were all read from a single sample in a study of cytomegalovirus exposure and HLA in healthy donors. A multiplex PCR was run with 60 Vbeta primers and 13 Jbeta primers. This table comes from immunoSEQ multiplex PCR, and its TCRdb copy is limited to in-frame clones, with some not included. The data contain about 120,000 clones, around 77% of them singletons. The specimen was PBMCs. Receptors originate from a human donor in good health.

This chain uses TRBV7-3 with TRBJ1-1; D uncertain. Trimming left V 5 bases short and J 1 base short, with 8 bases between. The CDR3 consists of 13 residues. The germline V gene has CDR1 SGHTA and CDR2 FQGTGA. The CDR3, as DNA: TGTGCCAGCAGCCTCTCCTGGAACACTGAAGCTTTCTTT. Translated, it gives CASSLSWNTEAFF.

The V gene is TRBV6-5, the J gene TRBJ1-2; D is unresolved. This CDR3 is 13 amino acids long. Trimming cost V 2 bases and J 8 bases, with 12 bases left between them. Germline V gives CDR1 MNHEY, CDR2 SVGAGI. The CDR3 protein is CASSYPGMGGYTF. In DNA, the CDR3 is TGTGCCAGCAGTTACCCGGGGATGGGAGGCTACACCTTC.

The chain recombines TRBV27 with TRBJ2-5; the D gene could be TRBD1 or TRBD2 (5 bases each). The assigned J gene may be wrong: the sequence end matches TRBJ2-7 better. Germline loops: CDR1 MNHEY, CDR2 SMNVEV (reference sequence). The CDR3 is 11 amino acids. The CDR3 loop is CAILGAYEQYF. The CDR3 coding sequence is TGTGCCATCCTGGGGGCCTACGAGCAGTACTTC.

V and J are TRBV6-5 and TRBJ2-1, with TRBD2 matching 10 bases. Per germline, CDR1 MNHEY and CDR2 SVGAGI. The CDR3 consists of 15 residues. J lost 9 bases, V lost 7 bases, and 12 bases had no gene match. The CDR3 nucleotides are TGTGCCAGCACCATCCTAGCGGGAGACTACGGTGAGCAGTTCTTC. Translating gives CASTILAGDYGEQFF.

This clone was detected once. This chain uses TRBV5-1 with TRBJ2-1; 11 bases are a match to TRBD2. V lost 4 bases, J lost 6 bases, and 12 bases stayed unmatched. Germline CDR1 reads SGHRS; CDR2 reads YFSETQ. This CDR3 is 17 amino acids long. CDR3 loop: CASSRGVAGGAPNEQFF. In DNA form, the CDR3 reads TGCGCCAGCAGCAGGGGAGTAGCGGGAGGGGCACCCAATGAGCAGTTCTTC.

There are a few counts of this clone. V gene TRBV19 combines with J gene TRBJ2-2, with D maybe TRBD1 (6 bases). Trimming took 6 bases from V and 0 from J, leaving 11 bases between them. The CDR3 is made up of 15 amino acids. Germline CDR1 LNHDA, CDR2 SQIVND (reference sequence). CDR3 residues: CASRKDSANTGELFF. CDR3 nucleotide sequence: TGTGCCAGTAGAAAGGACAGCGCGAACACCGGGGAGCTGTTTTTT.